This TCR beta chain was obtained from a study of OX40 agonist ivuxolimab in advanced cancers. Background on the study: From 23 to 79 years was the age range, with a mean of around 57 years, and around 84% were male.

The method was immunoSEQ multiplex PCR; TCRdb's version includes in-frame clones alone and lacks a portion of them. The sample holds 70,000 to 75,000 clones; about 88% are singletons and the top ten take less than 1.1%. The CDR3 is 17 amino acids. CDR1 is SGHTA and CDR2 is FQGNSA in the germline V gene. V lost 2 bases and J lost 4; bases outside the gene matches: 12. Notes on the study in general: It was also the case that some nonresponders had low normalized T-cell clonal expansion.

Turning to this clone: The antigen remains unidentified.

The gene calls are TRBV7-2 and TRBJ1-2; 8 bases line up with TRBD1. The origin of this receptor is an adult with an advanced solid tumor such as melanoma, head and neck, liver or kidney cancer. The sequencing here drew on CD4+ or CD8+ T cells sorted from blood, taken in a trial of the OX40 agonist ivuxolimab. The CDR3, as DNA: TGTGCCAGCAGCTTAAAGGGTACCGGGACAGGAGGCTATGGCTACACCTTC. This sequence encodes CASSLKGTGTGGYGYTF.